Here is one T cell receptor beta chain with its context. The target antigen is unknown. The read halts 3 residues ahead of the CDR3 end, with the missing end drawn from the germline J gene. Produced via immunoSEQ multiplex PCR; TCRdb's table is partial and in-frame only. Found here are around 19,000 clones, no singletons; the ten largest cover roughly 2.7%. The sample is drawn from a study of T cell clonality in common variable immunodeficiency. Findings and caveats of the study: Reportedly, TCR beta sequences from common variable immunodeficiency showed fewer deletions and N-nucleotide insertions.

All CVID subjects were on immunoglobulin replacement for at least one year. The CDR3 has 15 residues. Germline V gene sequence: CDR1 MNHEY, CDR2 SVGEGT. V gave up 6 bases and J gave up 2 bases, with 17 bases separating them. Sequenced input: peripheral blood mononuclear cells. This clonotype originated in a human donor with common variable immunodeficiency. The chain carries TRBV6-2 or TRBV6-3 and TRBJ2-7, with TRBD2 as a possible D gene (6 bases). The CDR3 sequence is CASREGGESPYEQYF. Incomplete CDR3 DNA: TGTGCCAGCAGGGAAGGAGGGGAGTCCCCCTACGAG.